This T cell receptor (beta chain) was recorded in a study of cytomegalovirus exposure and HLA in healthy donors. About the research overall: Approximately 80 million unique TCRs, all from HLA-typed donors, were included in an early release of the data.

Comment on this clone: What it recognizes is unknown.

Overall study findings and caveats: Several V segments, TRBV6-2 and TRBV6-3 among them, could not be told apart and were dropped.

The primer mix had 60 Vbeta and 13 Jbeta primers. TCRdb keeps only in-frame clones here, not all; method: immunoSEQ multiplex PCR. The sample comprises some 220,000 clones, roughly 79% of which are singletons, and about 0.58% rests with the top ten. The CDR3 has 15 amino acids. Germline V gene data show CDR1 as MNHNS and CDR2 as SASEGT. Between the trimmed V and J ends, which lost 0 bases and 9 bases, there was a span of 16 bases. The chain carries TRBV6-1 and TRBJ2-3; D uncertain. The TCR sequence derives from a woman between 35 and 50 years old in good health and CMV-seronegative. What was sequenced was PBMCs. The CDR3 nucleotides read TGTGCCAGCAGTGAAGCCCGACCTCCCATCGGGACGCAGTATTTT. Translating gives CASSEARPPIGTQYF.